These 20 T cell receptor beta chains share one sample of origin, sequenced in a study of PD-1 blockade in mismatch repair-deficient tumors. Clones were sequenced by immunoSEQ multiplex PCR, and TCRdb holds only the in-frame ones, with some missing. Of 100,000 or so clones in the sample, 82% are singletons; the top ten hold approximately 6.5%. The material sequenced was peripheral blood, taken about 33 weeks after starting pembrolizumab. All receptors derive from an adult with mismatch repair-deficient cancer.

The chain combines TRBV5-4 with TRBJ1-2, with TRBD1 identical over 8 bases. This CDR3 comprises 17 residues. CDR1 is SGHNT, CDR2 YYREEE, per germline (reference sequence). The junction had 16 bases not matched to a gene; V was cut back by 3 bases and J by 6 bases. The DNA for the CDR3 is TGTGCCAGCAGCTCCCGGGACAGGCCCTATCGTAAGGATGGCTACACCTTC. Translating gives CASSSRDRPYRKDGYTF.

The chain is built from TRBV2 and TRBJ2-2; possibly TRBD2 for D (5 bases). The CDR3 contains 12 residues. The germline V gene has CDR1 SNHLY and CDR2 FYNNEI. The CDR3, as DNA: TGTGCGAACCAGGAGGCCACCGGGGAGCTGTTTTTT. Amino acid sequence: CANQEATGELFF.

The chain couples TRBV11-3 to TRBJ2-1; D possibly uses TRBD1 or TRBD2 (5 bases each). The V end lost 1 base, the J end lost 7 bases, and 14 bases lay between the germline ends. The CDR3 covers 15 residues. From germline, CDR1 is SGHNT and CDR2 YENEEA. CDR3 residues: CASSLAGPPGNEQFF. The CDR3 coding sequence is TGTGCCAGCAGCTTAGCGGGACCCCCTGGGAATGAGCAGTTCTTC.

J is TRBJ2-7 and V is TRBV9, with 14 nucleotides matching TRBD2. CDR3 length: 15 amino acids. Germline V gene lookup returns CDR1 SGDLS and CDR2 YYNGEE. V was clipped by 2 bases and J by 7 bases; unmatched bases: 5. The CDR3 reads CASSVGTSGSEEQYF. CDR3 sequence (DNA): TGTGCCAGCAGCGTTGGGACTAGCGGGAGCGAAGAGCAGTACTTC.

The V and J genes are TRBV7-9 and TRBJ1-5, with D perhaps TRBD1 (5 bases). With 5 bases removed from V and 4 bases from J, the gap between germline ends came to 9 bases. The CDR3 has 13 residues. Germline CDR1 is SEHNR and CDR2 is FQNEAQ (reference sequence). CDR3 coding DNA: TGTGCCAGCAGCGCTCCAGGGAATCAGCCCCAGCATTTT. Its protein product is CASSAPGNQPQHF.

The CDR3 loop reads CASSETVNTEAFF. The CDR3 nucleotides are TGTGCCAGCTCAGAGACAGTGAACACTGAAGCTTTCTTT. This sequence joins TRBV18 and TRBJ1-1; TRBD1 might be the D (5 bases). V dropped 5 bases and J dropped 0 bases, with 7 bases sitting between them. This CDR3 is built from 13 residues. Germline-derived CDR1 and CDR2 are KGHSH and LQKENI.

The rearrangement joins TRBV7-2 to TRBJ2-7; 12 bases agree with TRBD2. Germline-derived CDR1 and CDR2 are SGHTA and FQGNSA. V was pared by 3 bases and J by 4 bases, with 1 base of the junction left unmatched. This CDR3 contains 14 residues. CDR3 residues: CASSFGTSGYEQYF. The CDR3 DNA is TGTGCCAGCAGCTTCGGGACTAGCGGGTACGAGCAGTACTTC.

The rearrangement uses TRBV7-6 and TRBJ2-2, with TRBD1 as a possible D gene (5 bases). Per germline, CDR1 SGHVS and CDR2 FNYEAQ. The CDR3 spans 14 residues. V was trimmed by 8 bases and J by 0 bases, leaving 10 bases between them. The CDR3 protein is CASGKGANTGELFF. CDR3 sequence (DNA): TGTGCCAGCGGGAAAGGGGCGAACACCGGGGAGCTGTTTTTT.

The V call is TRBV5-4, the J call TRBJ2-3, with TRBD2 matching over 9 bases. Germline CDR1 SGHNT, CDR2 YYREEE (reference sequence). V was pared by 4 bases and J by 5 bases, with 8 bases of the junction left unmatched. The length of the CDR3 is 15 residues. This chain's CDR3 is CASSRRREGRDTQYF. CDR3 bases: TGTGCCAGCAGCCGAAGGCGGGAGGGCCGAGATACGCAGTATTTT.

The chain's CDR3 is CASSTQSAQGARRNQPQHF. In DNA form, the CDR3 reads TGTGCCAGCAGCACTCAATCGGCCCAGGGGGCGAGGCGCAATCAGCCCCAGCATTTT. This chain joins TRBV21-1 and TRBJ1-5; TRBD1, as called in the table, went unchecked against the DNA. TRBV21-1 is reported as a pseudogene. The CDR3 loop spans 19 amino acids.

The chain has TRBV2 and TRBJ2-5, with 9 bases lining up with TRBD1. CDR3 length equals 15 residues. Germline trimming cut 5 bases from V and 1 base from J; bases unmatched to any gene: 5. The germline CDR1 and CDR2 sequences are SNHLY and FYNNEI. In DNA form, the CDR3 reads TGTGCCAGCAGTTCACAGGGGGCTAGCCAAGAGACCCAGTACTTC. It specifies CASSSQGASQETQYF.

V gene TRBV19 combines with J gene TRBJ1-3, with no clear D. CDR3 length: 17 residues. Germline CDR1 reads LNHDA; CDR2 reads SQIVND (reference sequence). Trimming took 6 bases from V and 0 from J, leaving 18 bases between them. DNA for the CDR3: TGTGCCAGTAGCGAGACGATGGCAACCTACTCTGGAAACACCATATATTTT. It yields the protein CASSETMATYSGNTIYF.

This chain links TRBV4-3 with TRBJ2-7, with no clear D. This CDR3 contains 14 residues. Germline CDR1 is LGHNA and CDR2 is YSLEER. V lost 0 bases and J 3 bases, leaving 9 bases between the germline ends. Written as DNA, the CDR3 is TGCGCCAGCAGCCAAGATCTGGGCGGCTACGAGCAGTACTTC. Translated, it gives CASSQDLGGYEQYF.

Only a few counts were recorded for this clone. CDR3 DNA: TGCAGCGTTGACCTAGCGGGAGGCGAGCAGTACTTC. It encodes CSVDLAGGEQYF. The chain joins TRBV29-1 to TRBJ2-7, with 11 bases matching TRBD2. Trimming at V came to 3 bases and at J to 6 bases, leaving 1 base not matched to a gene. Per the germline V gene, CDR1 is SQVTM and CDR2 is ANQGSEA. This CDR3 comprises 12 residues.

This clone was detected only a few times. V is TRBV19 and J is TRBJ1-2; D is unclear. There are 13 residues in the CDR3. Trimming cost V 1 base and J 6 bases, with 9 bases left between them. Germline V gene sequence: CDR1 LNHDA, CDR2 SQIVND (reference sequence). CDR3 amino acids: CASSIAQSNGYTF. For the CDR3, the DNA is TGTGCCAGTAGTATAGCTCAGTCCAATGGCTACACCTTC.

The chain couples TRBV30 to TRBJ2-3, with 11 nucleotides matching TRBD1. The CDR3 extends over 15 amino acids. V was pared by 3 bases and J by 4 bases, with 6 bases of the junction left unmatched. Looked up from germline, CDR1 is GTSNPN and CDR2 is SVGIG (reference sequence). The CDR3: CAWRGTGGLADTQYF. The DNA of the CDR3 is TGTGCCTGGAGGGGGACAGGGGGGTTGGCAGATACGCAGTATTTT.

The V gene is TRBV10-3, the J gene TRBJ1-5; D gene unclear. Trimming removed 0 bases at V and 5 bases at J, with 5 bases between. The CDR3 totals 13 residues. CDR1 and CDR2 (germline): ENHRY, SYGVKD. The CDR3 sequence is CAISESFDQPQHF. The DNA for the CDR3 is TGTGCCATCAGTGAGTCCTTCGATCAGCCCCAGCATTTT.

The CDR3 DNA is TGTGCCAGCTCACCACCGGGTCGAAATCAGCCCCAGCATTTT. It translates to CASSPPGRNQPQHF. The chain combines TRBV18 with TRBJ1-5; D is undetermined. Germline V CDR1 and CDR2: KGHSH, LQKENI. The CDR3 consists of 14 residues. V was clipped by 0 bases and J by 4 bases, with 7 bases between them. Together with reference TRBV18 and TRBJ1-5, the CDR3 gives the full variable domain: NAGVMQNPRHLVRRRGQEARLRCSPMKGHSHVYWYRQLPEEGLKFMVYLQKENIIDESGMPKERFSAEFPKEGPSILRIQQVVRGDSAAYFCASSPPGRNQPQHFGDGTRLSIL.

This clone has a single count. The chain's CDR3 is CASSGTSGQETQYF. CDR3 DNA sequence: TGCGCCAGCAGCGGAACTAGCGGCCAAGAGACCCAGTACTTC. The chain combines TRBV5-1 with TRBJ2-5; 8 bases are a match to TRBD2. Looked up from germline, CDR1 is SGHRS and CDR2 is YFSETQ. After removal of 4 bases from V and 1 base from J, the junction contained 3 bases not matched to a gene. The CDR3 has 14 amino acids.

The chain uses TRBV30 and TRBJ2-6; possibly TRBD1 for D (5 bases). CDR1 and CDR2 (germline): GTSNPN, SVGIG (reference sequence). Trimming cost V 2 bases and J 3 bases, with 8 bases left between them. This CDR3 contains 14 residues. The DNA of the CDR3 is TGTGCCTGGAGTTCAGGGCTTGGGGCCAACGTCCTGACTTTC. Encoded protein: CAWSSGLGANVLTF.